One and the same sample provided the 25 T cell receptor beta chains below, sequenced in a study of T cell responses to AZD1222 COVID-19 vaccine. Generated by immunoSEQ multiplex PCR, the TCRdb table keeps only in-frame clones and is missing some. The data hold roughly 130,000 clones, with roughly 90% observed a single time. This specimen was peripheral blood, taken on day 0 of AZD1222 vaccination. These receptors all come from an adult in good health.

The gene calls are TRBV7-2 and TRBJ2-5; D ambiguous. V dropped 2 bases and J dropped 5 bases, with 9 bases sitting between them. CDR3 length equals 13 residues. Germline values: CDR1 SGHTA, CDR2 FQGNSA. The DNA for the CDR3 is TGTGCCAGCAGCTTAATCCCTCGGGAGACCCAGTACTTC. It translates to CASSLIPRETQYF.

The chain uses TRBV12-3 or TRBV12-4 and TRBJ2-1, with a tentative D call TRBD2 (6 bases). Trimming shortened V by 5 bases and J by 9 bases, and 8 bases separated the two germline ends. This CDR3 region has 11 residues. The DNA for the CDR3 is TGTGCCAGCAGTGTCGGGGGTGAGCAGTTCTTC. Its translation is CASSVGGEQFF.

The chain recombines TRBV6-2 or TRBV6-3 with TRBJ2-7, with D tentatively TRBD2 (7 bases). The CDR3 contains 15 residues. Germline assignment: CDR1 MNHEY and CDR2 SVGEGT. V was pared by 6 bases and J by 0 bases, with 15 bases between. The CDR3 region has the DNA TGTGCCAGCAGCCTGAGGGGGGGGGACTCCTACGAGCAGTACTTC. It specifies CASSLRGGDSYEQYF.

The chain combines TRBV4-3 with TRBJ2-2; maybe TRBD1 (5 bases). Per germline, CDR1 LGHNA and CDR2 YSLEER. The length of the CDR3 is 15 residues. Trimming took off 4 bases at V and 8 bases at J, with 17 bases between the two ends. CDR3 coding DNA: TGCGCCAGCAGCCCCATTGGCAGGGCGAGGGGGGAGCTGTTTTTT. This encodes CASSPIGRARGELFF.

The chain employs TRBV7-2 and TRBJ2-4, with D hard to call. From germline, CDR1 is SGHTA and CDR2 FQGNSA. The CDR3 extends over 15 amino acids. V gave up 4 bases and J gave up 2 bases, with 12 bases separating them. CDR3 residues: CASSSAGVSKNIQYF. CDR3 nucleotide sequence: TGTGCCAGCAGCTCCGCCGGAGTTTCCAAAAACATTCAGTACTTC.

This clone appeared once. The V gene is TRBV18, the J gene TRBJ1-5; 7 positions match TRBD1. Unmatched junction bases numbered 7, after V lost 5 bases and J lost 3 bases. CDR3 length: 15 residues. The germline V gene has CDR1 KGHSH and CDR2 LQKENI. As DNA, the CDR3 is TGTGCCAGCTCATCTCAGACAGGGTCCAATCAGCCCCAGCATTTT. It yields the protein CASSSQTGSNQPQHF.

The chain combines TRBV7-6 with TRBJ2-1; 8 bases are shared with TRBD2. The germline gives CDR1 SGHVS, CDR2 FNYEAQ. This CDR3 region has 20 residues. The J segment lost 0 bases and the V segment lost 5 bases, leaving 18 bases of the junction unmatched. The CDR3 protein is CASSPPSGTRPRHSYNEQFF. The DNA for the CDR3 is TGTGCCAGCAGCCCACCCTCCGGGACTAGACCCCGACACTCCTACAATGAGCAGTTCTTC.

V gene TRBV7-9 combines with J gene TRBJ1-3; D is undetermined. Trimming shortened V by 5 bases and J by 4 bases, and 6 bases separated the two germline ends. The CDR3 is 12 amino acids. Germline lookup yields CDR1 SEHNR and CDR2 FQNEAQ (reference sequence). CDR3 bases: TGTGCCAGCAGCCTGGGGGGAAACACCATATATTTT. Its protein is CASSLGGNTIYF.

This clone is a singleton in its sample. This chain connects TRBV5-1 to TRBJ2-3; D gene uncertain. The V end was cut by 2 bases, the J end by 2 bases, with 9 bases between. The germline gives CDR1 SGHRS, CDR2 YFSETQ. There are 14 residues in the CDR3. This CDR3 reads CASSLGGFTDTQYF. DNA for the CDR3: TGCGCCAGCAGCTTAGGTGGGTTCACAGATACGCAGTATTTT.

This clone was counted ten times or more. This chain links TRBV5-6 with TRBJ1-4; 7 nucleotides line up with TRBD1. From germline, CDR1 is SGHDT and CDR2 YYEEEE. Trimming took 0 bases from V and 3 from J; bases not matched to a gene: 5. The CDR3 runs 16 residues. CDR3 amino acids: CASSLGTGGANEKLFF. The DNA of the CDR3 is TGTGCCAGCAGCTTGGGGACAGGTGGAGCTAATGAAAAACTGTTTTTT.

This chain joins TRBV27 and TRBJ1-2; tentatively, D is TRBD1 (6 bases). V lost 5 bases, J lost 8 bases, and 12 bases lay in between. Germline CDR1 reads MNHEY; CDR2 reads SMNVEV (reference sequence). The CDR3 has 12 amino acids. CDR3 residues: CASSRTGRGYTF. CDR3 nucleotides: TGTGCCAGCAGTAGAACAGGGCGCGGCTACACCTTC.

The V gene is TRBV16, the J gene TRBJ2-2; TRBD2 matches at 7 bases. The V and J ends lost 5 bases and 7 bases, in that order; junction bases with no gene match: 10. CDR1 and CDR2 (germline): KGHSY, FQNENV. CDR3 length: 15 residues. The CDR3 DNA sequence: TGTGCCAGCAGCGCAACGCCCGGGAGGTTCGGGGAGCTGTTTTTT. Amino acid sequence: CASSATPGRFGELFF.

V is TRBV7-3 and J is TRBJ2-5; TRBD2 aligns across 15 bases. J lost 5 bases, V lost 5 bases, and 6 bases had no gene match. The CDR3 contains 16 residues. CDR1 and CDR2 (germline): SGHTA, FQGTGA. Here the CDR3 DNA reads TGTGCCAGCAGCCAAGGACTAGCGGGAGGGTTGGAGACCCAGTACTTC. The encoded protein is CASSQGLAGGLETQYF.

This rearrangement joins TRBV12-3 or TRBV12-4 to TRBJ2-7; unclear D gene. The CDR3 loop spans 13 amino acids. V lost 0 bases, J lost 0 bases, and 3 bases lay in between. The CDR3 loop is CASSLASSYEQYF. CDR3 coding DNA: TGTGCCAGCAGTTTAGCTAGCTCCTACGAGCAGTACTTC.

V gene TRBV3-1 (or the pseudogene TRBV3-2) combines with J gene TRBJ2-1; maybe TRBD2 (7 bases). The CDR3 extends over 17 amino acids. V lost 2 bases to trimming and J lost 0 bases, with 14 bases between them. Germline CDR1 LGHDT, CDR2 YNNKEL (reference sequence). In DNA, the CDR3 is TGTGCCAGCAGCCAAATAGGGGGGGAGAGCTCCTACAATGAGCAGTTCTTC. It specifies CASSQIGGESSYNEQFF.

The chain uses TRBV2 and TRBJ1-3, with 8 positions matching TRBD1. The CDR3 has 16 residues. Trimming cost V 1 base and J 2 bases; bases outside gene matches: 4. CDR1 is SNHLY and CDR2 is FYNNEI in the germline V gene. The CDR3, as DNA: TGTGCCAGCAGTGAAGTTCCCAGGGGGCCTGGAAACACCATATATTTT. Translation: CASSEVPRGPGNTIYF.

The J gene is TRBJ1-2, the V gene TRBV6-4; 9 bases map to TRBD1. The trim removed 5 bases at V and 6 bases at J, leaving 13 bases unmatched. Germline CDR1 reads MRHNA; CDR2 reads SNTAGT. The CDR3 runs 16 residues. The CDR3 DNA reads TGTGCCAGCAGTTCAACCCCGGGGGGACAGGGTCATGGCTACACCTTC. This sequence encodes CASSSTPGGQGHGYTF.

This clone was seen once. The rearrangement uses TRBV19 and TRBJ1-2; TRBD1 is a possible D gene (6 bases). V lost 6 bases to trimming and J lost 6 bases, with 14 bases between them. This CDR3 contains 13 residues. Germline-derived CDR1 and CDR2 are LNHDA and SQIVND (reference sequence). The CDR3 region has the DNA TGTGCCAGTAGGCAACCCACAGGGAATGGCTACACCTTC. This codes for CASRQPTGNGYTF.

This chain uses TRBV12-3 or TRBV12-4 with TRBJ1-1; D is unclear. Between the trimmed V and J ends, which lost 8 bases and 1 base, there was a span of 11 bases. The CDR3 totals 13 residues. DNA for the CDR3: TGTGCCAGCGGACTGGACCCGAACACTGAAGCTTTCTTT. Translated, it gives CASGLDPNTEAFF.

The chain combines TRBV11-2 with TRBJ1-3, with unresolved D. This CDR3 region has 14 residues. Trimming removed 1 base at V and 2 bases at J, with 6 bases between. Germline V CDR1 and CDR2: SGHAT, FQNNGV. The CDR3 spells CASSLGEAGNTIYF. In DNA, the CDR3 is TGTGCCAGCAGCTTAGGAGAGGCTGGAAACACCATATATTTT.

The CDR3 DNA sequence: TGTGCCAGCAGCGTAGGGCCACACTACGAGCAGTACTTC. Residues: CASSVGPHYEQYF. This sequence joins TRBV9 and TRBJ2-7; D gene unclear. The CDR3 contains 13 residues. V shed 0 bases and J shed 3 bases, with 7 bases lying between them. Germline CDR1 and CDR2: SGDLS and YYNGEE.

The chain carries TRBV2 and TRBJ1-6; no clear D gene. Germline CDR1 and CDR2: SNHLY and FYNNEI. Deletions cut 7 bases from V and 9 bases from J, with 10 bases between. This CDR3 has 12 residues. This CDR3 reads CASTEPSSPLHF. In DNA, the CDR3 is TGTGCCAGCACGGAGCCATCTTCACCCCTCCACTTT.

This clone has just one count. The chain combines TRBV6-5 with TRBJ2-1, with TRBD2 identical over 7 bases. The CDR3 extends over 14 amino acids. In germline, CDR1 is MNHEY, CDR2 SVGAGI. V lost 2 bases to trimming and J lost 6 bases; unmatched junction nucleotides: 4. The CDR3 loop reads CASSYGGRPNEQFF. The CDR3 DNA sequence: TGTGCCAGCAGTTACGGCGGGAGACCCAATGAGCAGTTCTTC.

V and J are TRBV27 and TRBJ2-2; D is tentatively TRBD1 or TRBD2 (5 bases each). CDR3 size: 18 residues. Trimming stripped 6 bases from V and 4 bases from J, with 24 bases between. The germline CDR1 and CDR2 sequences are MNHEY and SMNVEV (reference sequence). In DNA, the CDR3 is TGTGCCAGCAGCCCCCTGGGCGAAACATGGGACCCCACCGGGGAGCTGTTTTTT. Translation: CASSPLGETWDPTGELFF.

This sequence joins TRBV29-1 and TRBJ1-1; D may be TRBD1 (6 bases). In germline, CDR1 is SQVTM, CDR2 ANQGSEA. This CDR3 comprises 15 residues. CDR3 loop: CRGKRLKGENTEAFF. Written as DNA, the CDR3 is TGCAGGGGGAAAAGGCTAAAGGGGGAAAACACTGAAGCTTTCTTT.